Following are 16 T cell receptor beta chains from one sample sequenced in a study of cytomegalovirus exposure and HLA in healthy donors. With 60 Vbeta and 13 Jbeta primers, the PCR was carried out. The table came from immunoSEQ multiplex PCR; TCRdb's copy has only in-frame clones and leaves some out. The sample has around 80,000 clones, 74% seen once. The source material was PBMCs. These TCRs come from a man in his forties in good health and CMV-seropositive.

This clone is a singleton in its sample. The V gene is TRBV10-3, the J gene TRBJ2-7; 7 bases fit TRBD2. Germline loops: CDR1 ENHRY, CDR2 SYGVKD. This CDR3 comprises 13 residues. V lost 3 bases, J lost 4 bases, and 3 bases stayed unmatched. CDR3 amino acids: CAISDTSDYEQYF. For the CDR3, the DNA is TGTGCCATCAGTGACACTAGCGATTACGAGCAGTACTTC.

This clone was picked up one time. The J gene is TRBJ2-3, the V gene TRBV4-2, with D possibly matching TRBD2 (7 bases). The V end lost 0 bases, the J end lost 2 bases, and 15 bases lay between the germline ends. Germline CDR1 is LGHNA and CDR2 is YNFKEQ. CDR3 length equals 17 residues. The CDR3 sequence is CASSQDVWGGHTDTQYF. DNA for the CDR3: TGTGCCAGCAGCCAAGACGTATGGGGGGGCCACACAGATACGCAGTATTTT.

This sequence joins TRBV18 and TRBJ1-2; D is perhaps TRBD1 (5 bases). Germline V lookup: CDR1 KGHSH, CDR2 LQKENI. V was clipped by 5 bases and J by 7 bases, with 8 bases between them. This CDR3 spans 11 amino acids. CDR3 nucleotides: TGTGCCAGCTCAGACCAGGGTGGCTACACCTTC. Translation gives CASSDQGGYTF.

V and J are TRBV30 and TRBJ2-5; 7 bases fit TRBD2. V lost 0 bases to trimming and J lost 5 bases; unmatched junction nucleotides: 6. The CDR3 totals 14 residues. CDR1 and CDR2 (germline): GTSNPN, SVGIG (reference sequence). CDR3 in amino acids: CAWSVPGRGETQYF. The DNA of the CDR3 is TGTGCCTGGAGTGTACCAGGGCGGGGGGAGACCCAGTACTTC. Filled out from reference TRBV30 and TRBJ2-5, the complete variable domain reads SQTIHQWPATLVQPVGSPLSLECTVEGTSNPNLYWYRQAAGRGLQLLFYSVGIGQISSEVPQNLSASRPQDRQFILSSKKLLLSDSGFYLCAWSVPGRGETQYFGPGTRLLVL.

This chain uses TRBV30 with TRBJ1-5, with 7 nucleotides matching TRBD1. Germline V lookup: CDR1 GTSNPN, CDR2 SVGIG (reference sequence). V gave up 2 bases and J gave up 1 base; unmatched junction bases: 8. This CDR3 has 16 amino acids. The CDR3 nucleotides are TGTGCCTGGAGTCCATTGACAGGGACAAGCAATCAGCCCCAGCATTTT. Amino acid sequence: CAWSPLTGTSNQPQHF.

Comment on this clone: The sample has other DNA sequences that encode this CDR3 too. The rearrangement joins TRBV5-1 to TRBJ1-2; maybe TRBD1 (6 bases). Per the germline V gene, CDR1 is SGHRS and CDR2 is YFSETQ. V was clipped by 3 bases and J by 0 bases, with 9 bases between them. CDR3 size: 14 residues. The CDR3 spells CASSSGQPNYGYTF. The CDR3 nucleotides are TGCGCCAGCAGCTCAGGACAGCCTAACTATGGCTACACCTTC.

The chain uses TRBV5-1 and TRBJ1-2; D is undetermined. Germline V lookup: CDR1 SGHRS, CDR2 YFSETQ. The CDR3 loop spans 13 amino acids. V dropped 3 bases and J dropped 4 bases, with 10 bases sitting between them. The CDR3 DNA reads TGCGCCAGCAGCTGGCTACGGGGCTATGGCTACACCTTC. Translated, it gives CASSWLRGYGYTF. Supplemented by reference TRBV5-1 and TRBJ1-2, the full variable domain reads KAGVTQTPRYLIKTRGQQVTLSCSPISGHRSVSWYQQTPGQGLQFLFEYFSETQRNKGNFPGRFSGRQFSNSRSEMNVSTLELGDSALYLCASSWLRGYGYTFGSGTRLTVV.

The chain uses TRBV5-1 and TRBJ2-1; 7 nucleotides agree with TRBD2. V was clipped by 0 bases and J by 3 bases; unmatched bases: 3. CDR3 length: 15 amino acids. CDR1 is SGHRS, CDR2 YFSETQ, per germline. The CDR3 DNA reads TGCGCCAGCAGCTTGGGGGCTAGCGGCTACAATGAGCAGTTCTTC. Its protein is CASSLGASGYNEQFF.

The rearrangement uses TRBV27 and TRBJ2-7; 9 bases line up with TRBD1. Trimming took 5 bases from V and 1 from J; bases not matched to a gene: 9. This CDR3 is 16 amino acids long. CDR1 MNHEY and CDR2 SMNVEV come from the germline V gene (reference sequence). In nucleotides, the CDR3 is TGTGCCAGCAGTCCGGGACAGGGTAGGGGATCCTACGAGCAGTACTTC. It translates to CASSPGQGRGSYEQYF.

The chain links TRBV6-1 to TRBJ2-4; 7 bases are shared with TRBD2. From germline, CDR1 is MNHNS and CDR2 SASEGT. CDR3 length: 16 residues. The ends lost 2 bases at V and 8 bases at J; junction bases unmatched: 12. The DNA for the CDR3 is TGTGCCAGCAGTGAAATCCCTGGGAGGGTTTTACACATTCAGTACTTC. Residues: CASSEIPGRVLHIQYF.

The J gene is TRBJ2-5, the V gene TRBV28; 9 bases align to TRBD2. The CDR3 runs 13 residues. From germline, CDR1 is MDHEN and CDR2 SYDVKM. Trimming took 10 bases from V and 5 from J; bases not matched to a gene: 8. In DNA, the CDR3 is TGTGCCAACCGACATAGCGGGAGTGAGACCCAGTACTTC. Its translation is CANRHSGSETQYF.

V and J are TRBV7-2 and TRBJ2-4; 7 nucleotides agree with TRBD2. The CDR3 spans 16 residues. With 1 base clipped from V and 7 bases from J, the junction kept 10 bases outside the gene matches. Per the germline V gene, CDR1 is SGHTA and CDR2 is FQGNSA. CDR3 coding DNA: TGTGCCAGCAGCTTAGGAAGTGGAGCGGGAAGGAACATTCAGTACTTC. Amino acids: CASSLGSGAGRNIQYF.

V is TRBV2 and J is TRBJ2-1; TRBD2 matches at 16 bases. CDR1 is SNHLY, CDR2 FYNNEI, per germline. The CDR3 loop spans 16 amino acids. V was clipped by 8 bases and J by 7 bases; unmatched bases: 8. The CDR3, as DNA: TGTGCCAGCTCCCGGGGACTAGCGGGGGGGCTTAATGAGCAGTTCTTC. Protein: CASSRGLAGGLNEQFF.

This clone was observed once. The DNA for the CDR3 is TGCGCCAGCAGCTTGGGACAGTTGGAACCCTACGAGCAGTACTTC. This gives the protein CASSLGQLEPYEQYF. The rearrangement uses TRBV5-1 and TRBJ2-7, with D maybe TRBD1 (5 bases). The CDR3 runs to 15 residues. CDR1 SGHRS and CDR2 YFSETQ come from the germline V gene. V lost 0 bases and J 2 bases, leaving 12 bases between the germline ends.

This chain links TRBV7-7 with TRBJ1-3; D gene ambiguous. Per the germline V gene, CDR1 is SSHAT and CDR2 is FNYEAQ (reference sequence). The V gene lost 6 bases and the J gene lost 0 bases, with 15 bases spanning the gap. This CDR3 region has 16 residues. DNA of the CDR3: TGTGCCAGCAGTCCCGGACTGGGGAGCTCTGGAAACACCATATATTTT. Translated, it gives CASSPGLGSSGNTIYF. Based on the CDR3 plus reference TRBV7-7 and TRBJ1-3, the full variable domain is GAGVSQSPRYKVTKRGQDVTLRCDPISSHATLYWYQQALGQGPEFLTYFNYEAQPDKSGLPSDRFSAERPEGSISTLTIQRTEQRDSAMYRCASSPGLGSSGNTIYFGEGSWLTVV.

This chain links TRBV6-6 with TRBJ2-3; 7 positions agree with TRBD2. Germline V gives CDR1 MNHNY, CDR2 SVGAGI (reference sequence). The trim removed 8 bases at V and 6 bases at J, leaving 8 bases unmatched. CDR3 length: 13 residues. The CDR3 DNA is TGTGCCAGCTCCGGCGGGAGACGGGATACGCAGTATTTT. The encoded protein is CASSGGRRDTQYF.